The 28 T cell receptor beta chains reported below all come from one sample, sequenced in a study of beta chain features in type 1 diabetes. These receptors lack a known antigen. Study findings and constraints: There was a moderate but significant shortening of TCRB CDR3s in all four CD4+ subsets of Type 1 diabetes patients.

Since all of the isolated RNA was reverse transcribed, expressed TCRB transcripts were what got sequenced. Some clones are missing from TCRdb's copy, which holds only in-frame ones; the method was immunoSEQ multiplex PCR. The sample has nearly 350,000 clones; roughly 9% are singletons. The sequencing sample was made of central memory CD4+ T cells from blood. These receptors came from a man aged 25-40 years with type 1 diabetes.

This clone was observed a handful of times. This chain connects TRBV11-2 to TRBJ1-1; D gene uncertain. This CDR3 has 14 residues. V was pared by 5 bases and J by 3 bases, with 13 bases between. Germline CDR1 reads SGHAT; CDR2 reads FQNNGV. As DNA, the CDR3 is TGTGCCAGCAGCCTCGGGATTCTGTACACTGAAGCTTTCTTT. Protein: CASSLGILYTEAFF.

V gene TRBV5-4 combines with J gene TRBJ1-2, with D perhaps matching TRBD1 (6 bases). The CDR3 totals 13 residues. CDR1 and CDR2 from the germline V gene are SGHNT and YYREEE (reference sequence). Between the trimmed V and J ends, which lost 4 bases and 8 bases, there was a span of 15 bases. The CDR3 region has the DNA TGTGCCAGCAGCCAAGACAGGTTCTACGGCTACACCTTC. It translates to CASSQDRFYGYTF.

The V call is TRBV20-1, the J call TRBJ2-3; no reliable D call. Germline CDR1 and CDR2: DFQATT and SNEGSKA (reference sequence). This CDR3 spans 10 amino acids. V shed 3 bases and J shed 4 bases, with 2 bases lying between them. Here the CDR3 DNA reads TGCAGTGCTAGCCCAGATACGCAGTATTTT. The encoded protein is CSASPDTQYF.

This clone came up a few times. This chain connects TRBV9 to TRBJ2-4; 8 bases map to TRBD1. Trimming removed 6 bases from V and 9 bases from J; junction bases left unmatched: 11. Germline V gene data show CDR1 as SGDLS and CDR2 as YYNGEE. This CDR3 has 14 residues. The CDR3 region has the DNA TGTGCCAGCACCAAATCGGACAGGGCGGGCATTCAGTACTTC. It yields the protein CASTKSDRAGIQYF.

This clone was observed at least ten times. This rearrangement joins TRBV18 to TRBJ2-5; D might be TRBD2 (6 bases). V gave up 3 bases and J gave up 4 bases, with 15 bases separating them. The CDR3 is 15 residues long. Germline CDR1 KGHSH, CDR2 LQKENI. CDR3: CASSPGSSGVETQYF. The CDR3 DNA is TGTGCCAGCTCACCTGGAAGTAGCGGCGTAGAGACCCAGTACTTC.

The chain is built from TRBV7-2 and TRBJ1-5; a possible D gene is TRBD1 (5 bases). This CDR3 has 16 amino acids. CDR1 SGHTA and CDR2 FQGNSA come from the germline V gene. V gave up 0 bases and J gave up 1 base, with 10 bases separating them. CDR3 in amino acids: CASSLAGWGSNQPQHF. CDR3 nucleotide sequence: TGTGCCAGCAGCTTAGCGGGGTGGGGGAGCAATCAGCCCCAGCATTTT.

This clone was counted a few times. The chain has TRBV7-2 and TRBJ2-7; 8 bases fit TRBD1. Per the germline V gene, CDR1 is SGHTA and CDR2 is FQGNSA. This CDR3 has 14 residues. The junction had 3 bases not matched to a gene; V was cut back by 2 bases and J by 3 bases. In DNA form, the CDR3 reads TGTGCCAGCAGCTTACAGGGGGCTGGCTACGAGCAGTACTTC. Translation: CASSLQGAGYEQYF.

Concerning this clone: A read error may explain this, as a much larger clone is one base away. This rearrangement joins TRBV6-5 to TRBJ2-5; D is unclear. V was clipped by 5 bases and J by 3 bases, with 4 bases between them. There are 11 residues in the CDR3. In germline, CDR1 is MNHEY, CDR2 SVGAGI. The CDR3 DNA reads as TGTGCCAGCAGTCGTGAAGAGACCCAGTACTTC. Its translation: CASSREETQYF.

At least ten counts were recorded for this clone. This chain's CDR3 is CASSRPVKANTEAFF. The DNA of the CDR3 is TGTGCCAGCAGCCGTCCGGTAAAGGCAAACACTGAAGCTTTCTTT. The chain recombines TRBV13 with TRBJ1-1; D gene ambiguous. Germline V lookup: CDR1 PRHDT, CDR2 FYEKMQ (reference sequence). V was trimmed by 5 bases and J by 2 bases, leaving 15 bases between them. This CDR3 has 15 residues.

This rearrangement joins TRBV4-3 to TRBJ1-6; the D gene is possibly TRBD1 (6 bases). This CDR3 is built from 14 residues. Trimming took 3 bases from V and 5 from J, leaving 8 bases between them. Germline V gene lookup returns CDR1 LGHNA and CDR2 YSLEER. CDR3: CASSHHRDNSPLHF. DNA for the CDR3: TGCGCCAGCAGCCACCACAGGGATAATTCACCCCTCCACTTT.

V and J are TRBV28 and TRBJ2-5, with 9 bases lining up with TRBD1. This CDR3 is built from 18 residues. Germline loops: CDR1 MDHEN, CDR2 SYDVKM. V shed 4 bases and J 7 bases; nucleotides not matched to a gene: 19. The CDR3 DNA is TGTGCCAGCAGTTCTGTCTGGAGGACAGGGGCCTTAGGTGGGACCCAGTACTTC. It is translated as CASSSVWRTGALGGTQYF.

This clone was counted between two and nine times. The chain combines TRBV14 with TRBJ1-6; TRBD1 is a possible D gene (5 bases). Trimming cost V 2 bases and J 10 bases, with 12 bases left between them. From germline, CDR1 is SGHDN and CDR2 FVKESK. CDR3 size: 14 residues. Here the CDR3 DNA reads TGTGCCAGCAGCCAATCCAGGGAGGGCTCACCCCTCCACTTT. It specifies CASSQSREGSPLHF.

This clone was seen only a few times. The chain employs TRBV9 and TRBJ2-7; 8 nucleotides line up with TRBD2. CDR3 length: 13 residues. CDR1 is SGDLS, CDR2 YYNGEE, per germline. Unmatched junction bases numbered 3, after V lost 2 bases and J lost 5 bases. As DNA, the CDR3 is TGTGCCAGCAGCGTGGGACTAGTCAACGAGCAGTACTTC. It translates to CASSVGLVNEQYF. Complete variable domain (other parts from reference TRBV9 and TRBJ2-7): DSGVTQTPKHLITATGQRVTLRCSPRSGDLSVYWYQQSLDQGLQFLIQYYNGEERAKGNILERFSAQQFPDLHSELNLSSLELGDSALYFCASSVGLVNEQYFGPGTRLTVT.

This clone has just a few counts. The rearrangement uses TRBV7-2 and TRBJ2-3; tentatively, D is TRBD2 (5 bases). This CDR3 is built from 14 residues. Per germline, CDR1 SGHTA and CDR2 FQGNSA. Trimming shortened V by 1 base and J by 8 bases, and 13 bases separated the two germline ends. CDR3 amino acids: CASSLVGVEGTQYF. CDR3 coding DNA: TGTGCCAGCAGCTTAGTCGGAGTAGAGGGTACGCAGTATTTT.

The CDR3, as DNA: TGTGCCAGCAGCTTAGGCGCTACAGACTACGAGCAGTACTTC. Protein: CASSLGATDYEQYF. The rearrangement joins TRBV7-2 to TRBJ2-7; no firm D call. The CDR3 has 14 residues. Trimming took 1 base from V and 3 from J, leaving 10 bases between them. Germline V gene data show CDR1 as SGHTA and CDR2 as FQGNSA.

V is TRBV6-5 and J is TRBJ1-6; D not certain. Trimming removed 7 bases at V and 3 bases at J, with 7 bases between. CDR1 is MNHEY, CDR2 SVGAGI, per germline. The CDR3 covers 13 residues. The DNA for the CDR3 is TGTGCCAGCACAGGTGGCTATAATTCACCCCTCCACTTT. Its translation is CASTGGYNSPLHF.

The gene calls are TRBV5-1 and TRBJ2-1; 10 positions match TRBD1. The germline CDR1 and CDR2 sequences are SGHRS and YFSETQ. This CDR3 spans 17 amino acids. Unmatched junction bases numbered 14, after V lost 3 bases and J lost 8 bases. The CDR3 here is CASSSPRQGAAGYEQFF. The CDR3 region has the DNA TGCGCCAGCAGCTCTCCACGACAGGGGGCGGCGGGCTATGAGCAGTTCTTC.

The rearrangement uses TRBV11-2 and TRBJ2-7; the match to TRBD2 covers 9 bases. V trimming: 0 bases; J trimming: 2 bases; junction bases outside the gene matches: 8. Per germline, CDR1 SGHAT and CDR2 FQNNGV. This CDR3 is 17 amino acids long. The DNA for the CDR3 is TGTGCCAGCAGCTTAGATAAGACTAGCGGATACACCTACGAGCAGTACTTC. This gives the protein CASSLDKTSGYTYEQYF.

At least ten counts were recorded for this clone. The chain recombines TRBV7-2 with TRBJ2-4; D is perhaps TRBD2 (6 bases). The germline V gene encodes CDR1 SGHTA and CDR2 FQGNSA. Trimming left V 1 base short and J 4 bases short, with 20 bases between. The CDR3 totals 18 residues. The CDR3 spells CASSLDPASVGVKNIQYF. CDR3 coding DNA: TGTGCCAGCAGCTTAGACCCGGCTAGCGTTGGGGTTAAAAACATTCAGTACTTC.

This clone was observed a few times. V and J are TRBV7-2 and TRBJ2-1; D unclear. Germline CDR1 SGHTA, CDR2 FQGNSA. CDR3 length: 13 amino acids. Trimming stripped 4 bases from V and 5 bases from J, with 9 bases between. In DNA, the CDR3 is TGTGCCAGCAGCTCTGACGGGCACAATGAGCAGTTCTTC. Residues: CASSSDGHNEQFF.

The chain recombines TRBV7-9 with TRBJ2-7, with D perhaps matching TRBD1 (6 bases). CDR1 and CDR2 (germline): SEHNR, FQNEAQ (reference sequence). The CDR3 has 13 residues. Deletions cut 4 bases from V and 1 base from J, with 8 bases between. The CDR3 loop is CASSSTGSYEQYF. DNA of the CDR3: TGTGCCAGCAGCTCGACAGGATCCTACGAGCAGTACTTC.

This clone was seen more than once but under ten times. This chain joins TRBV9 and TRBJ2-3, with 12 positions matching TRBD2. The trim removed 0 bases at V and 3 bases at J, leaving 5 bases unmatched. Germline CDR1 reads SGDLS; CDR2 reads YYNGEE. The CDR3 spans 17 residues. The CDR3 protein is CASSVDAGTSGTDTQYF. The CDR3 DNA reads TGTGCCAGCAGCGTAGACGCCGGGACTAGCGGGACAGATACGCAGTATTTT.

The chain carries TRBV2 and TRBJ2-7; maybe TRBD1 (5 bases). The germline CDR1 and CDR2 sequences are SNHLY and FYNNEI. V was pared by 9 bases and J by 3 bases, with 9 bases between. There are 11 residues in the CDR3. CDR3 region: CASGAVYEQYF. The CDR3, as DNA: TGTGCCAGTGGGGCTGTCTACGAGCAGTACTTC.

This clone was found many times. The chain employs TRBV7-2 and TRBJ2-3; TRBD2 is a possible D gene (5 bases). The CDR3 runs to 14 residues. Trimming left V 3 bases short and J 0 bases short, with 7 bases between. The germline V gene has CDR1 SGHTA and CDR2 FQGNSA. The CDR3 is CASSLDSSTDTQYF. The CDR3 DNA reads as TGTGCCAGCAGCTTGGACTCAAGCACAGATACGCAGTATTTT.

There are a few counts of this clone. The chain carries TRBV5-5 and TRBJ2-3; D ambiguous. This CDR3 region has 13 residues. Trimming took 0 bases from V and 7 from J, leaving 9 bases between them. Germline V CDR1 and CDR2: SGHKS, YYEKEE (reference sequence). CDR3 nucleotides: TGTGCCAGCAGCTTGGAGGGCGGCCATACGCAGTATTTT. Translation: CASSLEGGHTQYF.

This sequence joins TRBV10-3 and TRBJ2-1; D is ambiguous. Germline V gives CDR1 ENHRY, CDR2 SYGVKD. Trimming pared 8 bases from V and 4 bases from J, leaving 12 bases between. The CDR3 loop spans 13 amino acids. The CDR3 reads CAIEDLRYNEQFF. The DNA for the CDR3 is TGTGCCATCGAGGACCTGCGGTACAATGAGCAGTTCTTC.

This clone was found many times. The chain uses TRBV18 and TRBJ2-1; weak D call: TRBD1 (5 bases). From germline, CDR1 is KGHSH and CDR2 LQKENI. Trimming cost V 6 bases and J 7 bases, with 10 bases left between them. The CDR3 is made up of 12 amino acids. The CDR3 nucleotides are TGTGCCAGCTCGTCGAACAGGAATGAGCAGTTCTTC. Translated, it gives CASSSNRNEQFF.

This clone was detected only a few times. J is TRBJ2-3 and V is TRBV4-3, with D possibly being TRBD1 (5 bases). The CDR3 covers 16 residues. CDR1 and CDR2 from the germline V gene are LGHNA and YSLEER. V was trimmed by 0 bases and J by 0 bases, leaving 10 bases between them. CDR3 amino acids: CASSQEMRTSTDTQYF. As DNA, the CDR3 is TGCGCCAGCAGCCAAGAGATGAGGACAAGCACAGATACGCAGTATTTT.